These T cell receptor beta chains were read from a single sample in a study of PD-1 blockade in classical Hodgkin lymphoma. The table came from immunoSEQ multiplex PCR; TCRdb's copy has only in-frame clones and leaves some out. This table has tens of thousands of clones, 80% appearing once. Material: CD4+ T cells from blood, obtained before the fourth cycle of nivolumab. The receptor source for this set is a human donor with classical Hodgkin lymphoma. Both conserved end residues are part of each CDR3. A D gene is named only where the DNA matches it firmly. Clone size is not always given. Where it is, it says once, few, many or a class for expanded clones.

size: NA; J: TRBJ2-5; V: TRBV7-2; D: TRBD2; DNA: TGTGCCAGCAGCTCTACTAGCGGGCTGGAGACCCAGTACTTC; CDR3: CASSSTSGLETQYF
size: NA; J: TRBJ2-3; V: TRBV30; D: NA; DNA: TGTGCCTGGAGCGCAGGGGCCCGCACAGATACGCAGTATTTT; CDR3: CAWSAGARTDTQYF
size: few; J: TRBJ2-5; V: TRBV25-1; D: TRBD1; DNA: TGTGCCAGCAGTGACGGGACAGGGATGGAGACCCAGTACTTC; CDR3: CASSDGTGMETQYF
size: NA; J: TRBJ2-2; V: TRBV11-1; D: TRBD1; DNA: TGTGCCAGCAGCCTCGGGACAGGGAACACCGGGGAGCTGTTTTTT; CDR3: CASSLGTGNTGELFF
size: few; J: TRBJ1-2; V: TRBV28; D: NA; DNA: TGTGCCAGCAGTTTTAGGGTGGATGGCTACACCTTC; CDR3: CASSFRVDGYTF
size: few; J: TRBJ1-6; V: TRBV19; D: TRBD1; DNA: TGTGCCAGTCGCTTGGGGACAGTCTATAATTCACCCCTCCACTTT; CDR3: CASRLGTVYNSPLHF
size: NA; J: TRBJ2-1; V: TRBV7-6; D: TRBD2; DNA: TGTGCCAGCACCGCTAGCGGGGGACCCCTAGATGAGCAGTTCTTC; CDR3: CASTASGGPLDEQFF
size: NA; J: TRBJ1-5; V: TRBV7-2; D: NA; DNA: TGTGCCAGCAGCCCGACAGATACTCCCAATCAGCCCCAGCATTTT; CDR3: CASSPTDTPNQPQHF
size: NA; J: TRBJ1-3; V: TRBV15; D: TRBD1; DNA: TGTGCCACCCGAGGACAGGGTCTCGGAAACACCATATATTTT; CDR3: CATRGQGLGNTIYF
size: NA; J: TRBJ1-6; V: TRBV10-3; D: NA; DNA: TGTGCCATCAGTGGTCAGGGGATCTCCTATAATTCACCCCTCCACTTT; CDR3: CAISGQGISYNSPLHF
size: NA; J: TRBJ2-3; V: TRBV19; D: TRBD1; DNA: TGTGCCAGTGGGTTGGGACAGGGCACAGATACGCAGTATTTT; CDR3: CASGLGQGTDTQYF
size: NA; J: TRBJ1-3; V: TRBV18; D: NA; DNA: TGTGCCAGCTCACCAGCGGGCATTAGCTCTGGAAACACCATATATTTT; CDR3: CASSPAGISSGNTIYF
size: NA; J: TRBJ2-5; V: TRBV7-7; D: TRBD2; DNA: TGTGCTAGCAGCACGGGACTAGAGGTCTCCGAGACCCAGTACTTC; CDR3: CASSTGLEVSETQYF
size: NA; J: TRBJ2-5; V: TRBV5-1; D: NA; DNA: TGCGCCAGCAGCTCCCCGACAGGAGGGGAGACCCAGTACTTC; CDR3: CASSSPTGGETQYF
size: NA; J: TRBJ2-5; V: TRBV28; D: TRBD2; DNA: TGTGCCAGCAGTCCGAGCGGGGGGGGCTACCTTACCCAGGAGACCCAGTACTTC; CDR3: CASSPSGGGYLTQETQYF
size: NA; J: TRBJ1-2; V: TRBV10-1; D: NA; DNA: TGCGCCAGCAGTAAATCTGGCGGGCAGGGATCTTTCTATGGCTACACCTTC; CDR3: CASSKSGGQGSFYGYTF
size: few; J: TRBJ1-4; V: TRBV19; D: NA; DNA: TGTGCCAGCCGTGAGCAGGTCAGGCTCGATGAAAAACTGTTTTTT; CDR3: CASREQVRLDEKLFF
size: once; J: TRBJ1-2; V: TRBV6-5; D: NA; DNA: TGTGCCAGCAGTTACGGGGGCCCGGACCGTAACTATGGCTACACCTTC; CDR3: CASSYGGPDRNYGYTF
size: NA; J: TRBJ1-4; V: TRBV30; D: NA; DNA: TGTGCCTGGAGTGCTCCCCTGCCCTTTGGGGGTGAAAAACTGTTTTTT; CDR3: CAWSAPLPFGGEKLFF
size: NA; J: TRBJ1-1; V: TRBV11-2; D: NA; DNA: TGTGCCAGCACACCAAAAGGCAGGGGCACTGAAGCTTTCTTT; CDR3: CASTPKGRGTEAFF
size: once; J: TRBJ2-7; V: TRBV7-9; D: TRBD1; DNA: TGTGCCAGCAGCTTAGGAGGGGGCTCTGGCGAGCAGTACTTC; CDR3: CASSLGGGSGEQYF
size: NA; J: TRBJ2-7; V: TRBV7-9; D: NA; DNA: TGTGCCAGCAGCTTTGGGGGGACAGAACACGAGCAGTACTTC; CDR3: CASSFGGTEHEQYF
size: NA; J: TRBJ1-5; V: TRBV23-1; D: NA; DNA: TGCGCCAGCCTTAGCAATCAGCCCCAGCATTTT; CDR3: CASLSNQPQHF
size: few; J: TRBJ2-6; V: TRBV18; D: NA; DNA: TGTGCCAGCTCAGCTAGACAGGCCACTGGGGCCAACGTCCTGACTTTC; CDR3: CASSARQATGANVLTF
size: few; J: TRBJ1-1; V: TRBV6-5; D: NA; DNA: TGTGCCAGCAGTGCGACAGTGGGTGCGGGCACTGAAGCTTTCTTT; CDR3: CASSATVGAGTEAFF
size: NA; J: TRBJ1-6; V: TRBV7-2; D: NA; DNA: TGTGCCAGCAGCTCCCCCTCGCAGTCTGCCTCTAATTCACCCCTCCACTTT; CDR3: CASSSPSQSASNSPLHF
size: NA; J: TRBJ2-3; V: TRBV7-9; D: TRBD1; DNA: TGTGCCAGCAGCTTAGCTAGGGGGCGGGATACGCAGTATTTT; CDR3: CASSLARGRDTQYF
size: NA; J: TRBJ2-2; V: TRBV5-4; D: NA; DNA: TGTGCCAGCAGCCCCGGCGGGGCTATTAACACCGGGGAGCTGTTTTTT; CDR3: CASSPGGAINTGELFF
size: few; J: TRBJ1-2; V: TRBV4-2; D: TRBD1; DNA: TGTGCCAGCAGCCAAGCGGGGACAGGGGGCATCTATGGCTACACCTTC; CDR3: CASSQAGTGGIYGYTF
size: few; J: TRBJ1-1; V: TRBV30; D: TRBD1; DNA: TGTGCCTGGAGTGTACGAATGGGGACAGCGAACACTGAAGCTTTCTTT; CDR3: CAWSVRMGTANTEAFF
size: once; J: TRBJ1-6; V: TRBV27; D: TRBD1; DNA: TGTGCCAGCAGTTTAGTGGGGACAGGGCATTCACCCCTCCACTTT; CDR3: CASSLVGTGHSPLHF
size: NA; J: TRBJ2-7; V: TRBV14; D: NA; DNA: TGTGCCAGCAGCCCCGCTTTTGGTTTGGAGTACTTC; CDR3: CASSPAFGLEYF
size: NA; J: TRBJ1-1; V: TRBV13; D: NA; DNA: TGTGCCAGCAGCTTTATGGGTCTCGCTGAAGCTTTCTTT; CDR3: CASSFMGLAEAFF
size: NA; J: TRBJ2-7; V: TRBV5-1; D: NA; DNA: TGCGCCAGCAGCATCAGGGTGGATAATTACCACGAGCAGTACTTC; CDR3: CASSIRVDNYHEQYF
size: NA; J: TRBJ1-1; V: TRBV18; D: NA; DNA: TGTGCCAGCTCTTCGAGAACAGGGATGAACACTGAAGCTTTCTTT; CDR3: CASSSRTGMNTEAFF
size: NA; J: TRBJ1-1; V: TRBV5-1; D: NA; DNA: TGCGCCAGCAGCTCCGGGACTCCTAACACTGAAGCTTTCTTT; CDR3: CASSSGTPNTEAFF
size: NA; J: TRBJ2-1; V: TRBV15; D: TRBD2; DNA: TGTGCCACCAGCTCCCTCGCGGGGGGGATCTCCTACAATGAGCAGTTCTTC; CDR3: CATSSLAGGISYNEQFF